This passage covers 22 T cell receptor beta chains from one sample sequenced in a study of vaccination and CD4 T cells after COVID-19. Oncomine TCR Beta short-read sequencing was applied to DNA from cultured CD4+ T cells. One entry per CDR3 protein, called by TCRdb with MiXCR from the PCR reads. The sample lists over 10,000 distinct CDR3 sequences; roughly four fifths were seen once. These receptors' targets are unknown. Treatment given: roughly 11-day PBMC culture with coronavirus spike peptide pools or control peptides (ViraFEST assay). The sequencing sample was made of CD4+ T cells from blood, cultured in vitro. The receptors were sampled from a human donor who had recovered from COVID-19.

This chain uses TRBV7-2 with TRBJ2-2; 11 bases are shared with TRBD2. The CDR3 has 16 amino acids. Germline V gene data show CDR1 as SGHTA and CDR2 as FQGNSA. Unmatched junction bases numbered 4, after V lost 3 bases and J lost 4 bases. The CDR3 here is CASSFLAGGITGELFF. DNA for the CDR3: TGTGCCAGCAGCTTCTTAGCGGGAGGGATCACCGGGGAGCTGTTTTTT.

The chain couples TRBV7-3 to TRBJ2-1; D is undetermined. Trimming took off 4 bases at V and 14 bases at J, with 15 bases between the two ends. The CDR3 covers 12 residues. The V gene's germline CDR1 is SGHTA and CDR2 FQGTGA. This CDR3 is CASSSPALPKFF. The CDR3 nucleotides are TGTGCCAGCAGCTCCCCCGCGCTCCCGAAGTTCTTC.

V and J are TRBV27 and TRBJ1-2, with D possibly matching TRBD1 (6 bases). The germline gives CDR1 MNHEY, CDR2 SMNVEV (reference sequence). This CDR3 has 14 residues. With 5 bases removed from V and 12 bases from J, the gap between germline ends came to 22 bases. CDR3 in amino acids: CASSGTGRPNANTF. The CDR3 coding sequence is TGTGCCAGCAGTGGCACAGGGCGACCTAATGCGAACACCTTC.

The chain recombines TRBV11-2 with TRBJ1-5; a weak D match, TRBD1 (5 bases). Per germline, CDR1 SGHAT and CDR2 FQNNGV. CDR3 length equals 14 residues. V lost 3 bases, J lost 2 bases, and 8 bases lay in between. CDR3 loop: CASSLGRGNQPQHF. The CDR3 bases are TGTGCCAGCAGCTTGGGCAGGGGCAATCAGCCCCAGCATTTT.

CDR3 sequence: CASSTPLGTEAFF. DNA of the CDR3: TGTGCCAGCAGCACACCCTTGGGCACTGAAGCTTTCTTT. J is TRBJ1-1 and V is TRBV25-1; D call uncertain. V dropped 6 bases and J dropped 4 bases, with 12 bases sitting between them. The CDR3 is 13 amino acids. Germline V gives CDR1 MGHDK, CDR2 SYGVNS.

The chain links TRBV19 to TRBJ1-1; tentative D call: TRBD1 (5 bases). CDR1 is LNHDA, CDR2 SQIVND, per germline (reference sequence). The CDR3 extends over 13 amino acids. Trimming left V 0 bases short and J 5 bases short, with 7 bases between. This chain's CDR3 is CASSIDGGTEAFF. The CDR3, as DNA: TGTGCCAGTAGTATAGATGGGGGGACTGAAGCTTTCTTT.

This clonotype turned up a few times. J is TRBJ1-5 and V is TRBV20-1; D is unresolved. Trimming removed 1 base at V and 2 bases at J, with 12 bases between. The CDR3 is 15 amino acids. Germline loops: CDR1 DFQATT, CDR2 SNEGSKA (reference sequence). CDR3 region: CSARVRGYGNQPQHF. The DNA for the CDR3 is TGCAGTGCTAGAGTTCGCGGGTACGGCAATCAGCCCCAGCATTTT.

This clonotype was seen a handful of times. The chain employs TRBV28 and TRBJ1-5; D not resolved. CDR1 MDHEN and CDR2 SYDVKM come from the germline V gene. This CDR3 has 16 amino acids. V was shortened by 6 bases and J by 2 bases, with 17 bases between the two germline ends. This CDR3 reads CASSSLGSGGNQPQHF. The CDR3 nucleotides read TGTGCCAGCAGCAGTTTAGGCTCAGGTGGCAATCAGCCCCAGCATTTT. Combining the CDR3 with reference TRBV28 and TRBJ1-5 gives the whole variable domain DVKVTQSSRYLVKRTGEKVFLECVQDMDHENMFWYRQDPGLGLRLIYFSYDVKMKEKGDIPEGYSVSREKKERFSLILESASTNQTSMYLCASSSLGSGGNQPQHFGDGTRLSIL.

This chain uses TRBV27 with TRBJ2-5; 11 bases are shared with TRBD2. The CDR3 has 15 amino acids. Germline V gene sequence: CDR1 MNHEY, CDR2 SMNVEV (reference sequence). The V gene end was trimmed by 10 bases and the J gene end by 5 bases; junction bases not matched to a gene: 12. The chain's CDR3 is CATRGLAGGTETQYF. The CDR3 nucleotides are TGTGCCACGAGGGGGCTAGCGGGAGGAACTGAGACCCAGTACTTC.

The V and J genes are TRBV6-1 and TRBJ1-2, with D uncertain. Germline CDR1 MNHNS, CDR2 SASEGT. V was clipped by 2 bases and J by 2 bases, with 0 bases between them. The CDR3 length is 11 residues. CDR3 sequence: CASSENYGYTF. The CDR3 nucleotides are TGTGCCAGCAGTGAAAACTATGGCTACACCTTC.

J is TRBJ2-5 and V is TRBV28, with 8 bases identical to TRBD2. CDR3 size: 14 residues. CDR1 MDHEN and CDR2 SYDVKM come from the germline V gene. Losses at the gene ends were 6 bases for V and 7 bases for J; bases not matched to a gene: 10. CDR3 protein: CASRRVAGFGTQYF. CDR3 nucleotides: TGTGCCAGCAGGAGGGTAGCGGGATTTGGGACCCAGTACTTC.

The chain carries TRBV7-6 and TRBJ2-3; no clear D. Germline V CDR1 and CDR2: SGHVS, FNYEAQ. Trimming removed 1 base at V and 4 bases at J, with 15 bases between. This CDR3 is built from 16 residues. CDR3 sequence: CASSLDNGSPSDTQYF. CDR3 nucleotide sequence: TGTGCCAGCAGCTTAGATAACGGGTCCCCTTCAGATACGCAGTATTTT.

The chain is built from TRBV6-1 and TRBJ1-6; D unclear. Germline V gene data show CDR1 as MNHNS and CDR2 as SASEGT. V dropped 6 bases and J dropped 6 bases, with 12 bases sitting between them. The CDR3 runs 14 residues. CDR3 region: CASSRTTGNSPLHF. The CDR3 DNA reads as TGTGCCAGCAGCCGAACCACGGGTAATTCACCCCTCCACTTT.

The chain is built from TRBV27 and TRBJ2-2, with 7 bases lining up with TRBD1. The trim removed 8 bases at V and 7 bases at J, leaving 16 bases unmatched. The germline V gene has CDR1 MNHEY and CDR2 SMNVEV (reference sequence). The CDR3 is 16 amino acids. The CDR3 region has the DNA TGTGCCAGCTACCTACTTGGGACAGCAGGAGTCGGGGAGCTGTTTTTT. This encodes CASYLLGTAGVGELFF.

The gene calls are TRBV7-2 and TRBJ2-7, with 8 bases identical to TRBD1. CDR3 size: 18 residues. Germline CDR1 is SGHTA and CDR2 is FQGNSA. V gave up 2 bases and J gave up 0 bases; unmatched junction bases: 12. CDR3 amino acids: CASSLFIRQGKSSYEQYF. The DNA of the CDR3 is TGTGCCAGCAGCTTATTCATACGACAGGGGAAGAGCTCCTACGAGCAGTACTTC.

The CDR3 loop is CASIAGLLAGELFF. The DNA of the CDR3 is TGTGCCAGCATCGCAGGGTTATTGGCCGGGGAGCTGTTTTTT. The rearrangement links TRBV28 to TRBJ2-2; D may be TRBD1 (5 bases). CDR1 is MDHEN and CDR2 is SYDVKM in the germline V gene. The germline V and J ends were trimmed by 7 bases and 6 bases, with 15 bases remaining between them. This CDR3 has 14 amino acids. Full variable domain (missing parts from reference TRBV28 and TRBJ2-2): DVKVTQSSRYLVKRTGEKVFLECVQDMDHENMFWYRQDPGLGLRLIYFSYDVKMKEKGDIPEGYSVSREKKERFSLILESASTNQTSMYLCASIAGLLAGELFFGEGSRLTVL.

The chain is built from TRBV7-2 and TRBJ1-2; D ambiguous. The CDR3 runs to 14 residues. V lost 6 bases to trimming and J lost 2 bases, with 13 bases between them. Germline loops: CDR1 SGHTA, CDR2 FQGNSA. CDR3: CASRYETVNYGYTF. The CDR3 region has the DNA TGTGCCAGCAGATACGAGACCGTGAACTATGGCTACACCTTC.

By share, this clonotype counts as large (0.1 to 1%). The chain carries TRBV20-1 and TRBJ1-1, with D unclear. Trimming took off 1 base at V and 3 bases at J, with 15 bases between the two ends. The CDR3 extends over 15 amino acids. Germline-derived CDR1 and CDR2 are DFQATT and SNEGSKA (reference sequence). This CDR3 is CSARGTGNHHTEAFF. The CDR3 nucleotides read TGCAGTGCTAGAGGGACGGGGAACCATCACACTGAAGCTTTCTTT.

This clonotype was observed a handful of times. The V and J genes are TRBV6-1 and TRBJ2-7; 9 bases match TRBD1. V was clipped by 7 bases and J by 6 bases; unmatched bases: 13. The CDR3 consists of 15 residues. The germline gives CDR1 MNHNS, CDR2 SASEGT. CDR3: CASIPQGASLREQYF. The CDR3 DNA sequence: TGTGCCAGCATCCCACAGGGGGCTTCGTTGCGCGAGCAGTACTTC.

The genes are TRBV7-2 and TRBJ2-3; 7 nucleotides agree with TRBD2. Germline CDR1 is SGHTA and CDR2 is FQGNSA. The V segment lost 5 bases and the J segment 2 bases; nucleotides outside the gene matches: 4. The CDR3 covers 14 residues. This chain's CDR3 is CASSQRDFTDTQYF. In DNA, the CDR3 is TGTGCCAGCAGCCAGCGGGATTTCACAGATACGCAGTATTTT.

In DNA, the CDR3 is TGTGCCTGGAGCTTGGACAGGATAAGCTATGGCTACACCTTC. Translated: CAWSLDRISYGYTF. V is TRBV30 and J is TRBJ1-2, with TRBD1 identical over 7 bases. Germline V gene lookup returns CDR1 GTSNPN and CDR2 SVGIG (reference sequence). Trimming at V came to 3 bases and at J to 4 bases, leaving 8 bases not matched to a gene. CDR3 size: 14 residues.

The chain has TRBV20-1 and TRBJ1-2; D is perhaps TRBD1 (6 bases). V lost 3 bases to trimming and J lost 4 bases, with 12 bases between them. Germline V gene lookup returns CDR1 DFQATT and CDR2 SNEGSKA (reference sequence). The CDR3 contains 13 residues. CDR3 DNA: TGCAGTGCTAGTACTGGACAGATCTATGGCTACACCTTC. The encoded protein is CSASTGQIYGYTF.